The entry below describes one T cell receptor (beta chain). V trimming: 2 bases; J trimming: 8 bases; junction bases outside the gene matches: 8. The CDR3 covers 15 residues. CDR1 and CDR2 (germline): MRHNA, SNTAGT. Seattle-derived patients entered the study during active infection and were followed longitudinally. The data were taken from a study of blood T cell repertoires in COVID-19. Study-wide context: COVID-19 samples collected from the United States, Italy and Spain covered acute and convalescent phases.

In the original workflow: Amplification of reference gene primers was used by the study to estimate nucleated cell counts. Clones were read by immunoSEQ multiplex PCR, and TCRdb kept only the in-frame ones, dropping some. V and J calls and clone size are given by that table; D and trimming were obtained from the DNA. The table records 250,000 to 350,000 clones, approximately 88% of them present only once. Sequenced input: peripheral blood. The clonotype was recovered from a human donor with COVID-19, enrolled during active disease. The donor label of this sample is uncertain. The chain joins TRBV6-4 to TRBJ2-3; 9 bases fit TRBD2. The CDR3 nucleotides read TGTGCCAGCAGTGACGCGGGAGCGGGAGGCGGTACGCAGTATTTT. Protein sequence: CASSDAGAGGGTQYF.